The clone carrying this T cell receptor (beta chain) has more than one count but fewer than ten. The antigen is undetermined. The entry originates in a study of T-cell reconstitution after alpha-beta-depleted transplantation in children. Whole-study findings and limits: There were some patients whose high TCRbeta diversity at day 60 came from surviving recipient T cells and thymic progenitors.

Preparing the TCRbeta library involved the use of unique molecular identifiers. Via MiXCR, TCRdb re-called the PCR reads, giving one row per CDR3 protein. Here the sample spans approximately 130,000 distinct CDR3 sequences, about a tenth being singletons. The origin of this receptor is a girl under three years old who had a stem cell transplant for combined immunodeficiency, so the T cells may come from the graft donor. The sequenced sample was PBMCs, mostly from graft donor cells, obtained 180 days after TCRalphabeta/CD19-depleted stem cell transplant.

The CDR3 protein is CSAGGFQETQYF. Written as DNA, the CDR3 is TGCAGTGCCGGGGGTTTCCAAGAGACCCAGTACTTC. This sequence joins TRBV20-1 and TRBJ2-5; tentatively, D is TRBD2 (6 bases). The CDR3 totals 12 residues. With 6 bases removed from V and 1 base from J, the gap between germline ends came to 9 bases. Germline V gene data show CDR1 as DFQATT and CDR2 as SNEGSKA (reference sequence).